This is a list of T cell receptor beta chains from one sample in a study of blood T cell repertoires in COVID-19. Produced via immunoSEQ multiplex PCR; TCRdb's table is partial and in-frame only. The sample comprises some 150,000 clones, approximately 78% of which are singletons, and approximately 6% rests with the top ten. Sequencing was carried out using PBMCs or T cells enriched from blood (not recorded which). The source of these receptors is a woman in her forties or fifties who had recovered from COVID-19. Each CDR3 is given with its conserved first and last residue. The D gene is left open where the match is weak. Part of the rows lack a size; the others show once, few, many or a class for expanded clones.

D gene: TRBD2; clone size: once; J gene: TRBJ2-7; V gene: TRBV5-1; CDR3 DNA: TGCGCCAGCAGCCACCTCGCTAGCGGGGTAGAGCAGTACTTC; CDR3 protein: CASSHLASGVEQYF
D gene: .; clone size: .; J gene: TRBJ2-5; V gene: TRBV7-8; CDR3 DNA: TGTGCCAGCAGCTCCTTAGACGCCCGCGGGGAGACCCAGTACTTC; CDR3 protein: CASSSLDARGETQYF
D gene: .; clone size: .; J gene: TRBJ1-1; V gene: TRBV6-4; CDR3 DNA: TGTGCCAGCAGTGCCCGGGGGGCGGCAGCTGAAGCTTTCTTT; CDR3 protein: CASSARGAAAEAFF
D gene: .; clone size: .; J gene: TRBJ1-4; V gene: TRBV19; CDR3 DNA: TGTGCCAGTAGGAGACAAGTGGGTGAAAAACTGTTTTTT; CDR3 protein: CASRRQVGEKLFF
D gene: .; clone size: .; J gene: TRBJ1-5; V gene: TRBV3-1/TRBV3-2; CDR3 DNA: TGTGCCAGCAGCCAATCAGATAGGGGGTCTCCGCCCCAGCATTTT; CDR3 protein: CASSQSDRGSPPQHF
D gene: .; clone size: .; J gene: TRBJ2-5; V gene: TRBV10-3; CDR3 DNA: TGTGCCATCAGTGTCGGGCAGGGGGGCGGGGAGACCCAGTACTTC; CDR3 protein: CAISVGQGGGETQYF
D gene: TRBD2; clone size: .; J gene: TRBJ2-1; V gene: TRBV19; CDR3 DNA: TGTGCCAGTAAACTAGCGGGGGTTGGTAATGAGCAGTTCTTC; CDR3 protein: CASKLAGVGNEQFF
D gene: TRBD2; clone size: .; J gene: TRBJ2-5; V gene: TRBV4-2; CDR3 DNA: TGTGCCAGCAGCTCTTTGAGCGGGGGGGGACAAGAGACCCAGTACTTC; CDR3 protein: CASSSLSGGGQETQYF
D gene: .; clone size: .; J gene: TRBJ1-1; V gene: TRBV3-1/TRBV3-2; CDR3 DNA: TGTGCCAGCAGCTATAATGTCAGGAACACTGAAGCTTTCTTT; CDR3 protein: CASSYNVRNTEAFF
D gene: TRBD1; clone size: .; J gene: TRBJ1-1; V gene: TRBV4-1; CDR3 DNA: TGCGCCAGCAGCCAAGAGGGGACAGGGGGCTTCGGCGAAGCTTTCTTT; CDR3 protein: CASSQEGTGGFGEAFF
D gene: TRBD1; clone size: .; J gene: TRBJ1-2; V gene: TRBV14; CDR3 DNA: TGTGCCAGCAGCCTGAGGCCAGGGGGCTCCCCATATGGCTACACCTTC; CDR3 protein: CASSLRPGGSPYGYTF
D gene: TRBD1; clone size: .; J gene: TRBJ2-1; V gene: TRBV11-1; CDR3 DNA: TGTGCCAGCAGCTATGGACAGGGGGGGTATGAGCAGTTCTTC; CDR3 protein: CASSYGQGGYEQFF
D gene: TRBD1; clone size: .; J gene: TRBJ1-1; V gene: TRBV10-1; CDR3 DNA: TGCGCCAGCAGTGGACAGGGTGCCACTGAAGCTTTCTTT; CDR3 protein: CASSGQGATEAFF
D gene: .; clone size: .; J gene: TRBJ2-3; V gene: TRBV2; CDR3 DNA: TGTGCCAGCAGGTCAGGCATTGATACGCAGTATTTT; CDR3 protein: CASRSGIDTQYF
D gene: .; clone size: .; J gene: TRBJ1-2; V gene: TRBV3-1/TRBV3-2; CDR3 DNA: TGTGCCAGCAGCCGCTGGACCGACACAGGGGGCTACACCTTC; CDR3 protein: CASSRWTDTGGYTF
D gene: TRBD1; clone size: .; J gene: TRBJ2-5; V gene: TRBV6-5; CDR3 DNA: TGTGCCAGCAGAGTAGACAGGGATCAAGAGACCCAGTACTTC; CDR3 protein: CASRVDRDQETQYF
D gene: .; clone size: few; J gene: TRBJ1-4; V gene: TRBV3-1/TRBV3-2; CDR3 DNA: TGTGCCAGCAGCCCTAGTCGAGGAAATGAAAAACTGTTTTTT; CDR3 protein: CASSPSRGNEKLFF
D gene: .; clone size: few; J gene: TRBJ1-6; V gene: TRBV7-9; CDR3 DNA: TGTGCCAGCAGCTTAGCCTGGGGGAGGAAGGATTCACCCCTCCACTTT; CDR3 protein: CASSLAWGRKDSPLHF
D gene: TRBD1; clone size: .; J gene: TRBJ1-2; V gene: TRBV18; CDR3 DNA: TGTGCCAGCTCACCACGGGGACAGCAATCCTATGGCTACACCTTC; CDR3 protein: CASSPRGQQSYGYTF
D gene: TRBD1; clone size: .; J gene: TRBJ1-5; V gene: TRBV27; CDR3 DNA: TGTGCCAGCAGTTGGGACAGGTACAACAATCAGCCCCAGCATTTT; CDR3 protein: CASSWDRYNNQPQHF
D gene: .; clone size: .; J gene: TRBJ1-2; V gene: TRBV7-5; CDR3 DNA: TGTGTCAGAAGCTTAGCTAGGCAGGGTCCTGGCTACACCTTC; CDR3 protein: CVRSLARQGPGYTF
D gene: .; clone size: .; J gene: TRBJ2-6; V gene: TRBV28; CDR3 DNA: TGTGCCAGCAGTATCGCAGGCTCTGGGGCCAACGTCCTGACTTTC; CDR3 protein: CASSIAGSGANVLTF
D gene: .; clone size: .; J gene: TRBJ1-5; V gene: TRBV7-9; CDR3 DNA: TGTGCCAGCAGCTTAGCCGGTGGTAGCAATCAGCCCCAGCATTTT; CDR3 protein: CASSLAGGSNQPQHF
D gene: .; clone size: .; J gene: TRBJ2-7; V gene: TRBV5-4; CDR3 DNA: TGTGCCAGCAGCTTGGGGGCGCCCTACGAGCAGTACTTC; CDR3 protein: CASSLGAPYEQYF
D gene: TRBD2; clone size: .; J gene: TRBJ2-1; V gene: TRBV7-6; CDR3 DNA: TGTGCCAGCAGCCCGGTCGGGGGGGCCTACAATGAGCAGTTCTTC; CDR3 protein: CASSPVGGAYNEQFF
D gene: .; clone size: .; J gene: TRBJ1-4; V gene: TRBV6-6; CDR3 DNA: TGTGCCAGCAACAGGGATCTCGGTGAAAAACTGTTTTTT; CDR3 protein: CASNRDLGEKLFF
D gene: TRBD1; clone size: .; J gene: TRBJ1-6; V gene: TRBV5-4; CDR3 DNA: TGTGCCAGCAGCTTGTCGGGACAGGGGCATTCACCCCTCCACTTT; CDR3 protein: CASSLSGQGHSPLHF
D gene: .; clone size: few; J gene: TRBJ2-2; V gene: TRBV10-3; CDR3 DNA: TGTGCCATCAGTGCCAGCGGCTTGATAACCGGGGAGCTGTTTTTT; CDR3 protein: CAISASGLITGELFF
D gene: TRBD2; clone size: .; J gene: TRBJ2-3; V gene: TRBV7-9; CDR3 DNA: TGTGCCAGCAGCTTAAGCTGGGAGGGAGATACGCAGTATTTT; CDR3 protein: CASSLSWEGDTQYF
D gene: TRBD1; clone size: .; J gene: TRBJ2-1; V gene: TRBV25-1; CDR3 DNA: TGTGCCAGCAGTGAACCGAAGACAGGGTCCTACAATGAGCAGTTCTTC; CDR3 protein: CASSEPKTGSYNEQFF
D gene: TRBD2; clone size: .; J gene: TRBJ2-7; V gene: TRBV29-1; CDR3 DNA: TGCAGCGTTGGGGGGGGTTACGAGCAGTACTTC; CDR3 protein: CSVGGGYEQYF
D gene: .; clone size: .; J gene: TRBJ1-4; V gene: TRBV12-3/TRBV12-4; CDR3 DNA: TGTGCCAGCAGTTTAGGAGGGCAGGGGAAACTGTTTTTT; CDR3 protein: CASSLGGQGKLFF
D gene: TRBD1; clone size: .; J gene: TRBJ2-2; V gene: TRBV2; CDR3 DNA: TGTGCCAGCATACCGGGACAGGGAGGTAGCGGGGAGCTGTTTTTT; CDR3 protein: CASIPGQGGSGELFF
D gene: .; clone size: few; J gene: TRBJ2-3; V gene: TRBV23-1; CDR3 DNA: TGCGCCAGCAGTCCCGGTGGTATCACAGATACGCAGTATTTT; CDR3 protein: CASSPGGITDTQYF
D gene: .; clone size: .; J gene: TRBJ1-2; V gene: TRBV11-2; CDR3 DNA: TGTGCCAGCAGCTTAGTCCTCGAGACAGATAACTATGGCTACACCTTC; CDR3 protein: CASSLVLETDNYGYTF
D gene: .; clone size: .; J gene: TRBJ1-2; V gene: TRBV7-2; CDR3 DNA: TGTGCCAGCAGCCAACAAACCCCCTATGGCTACACCTTC; CDR3 protein: CASSQQTPYGYTF
D gene: .; clone size: .; J gene: TRBJ2-1; V gene: TRBV4-2; CDR3 DNA: TGTGCCAGCAGCCAAGGGGTCGGGGGGACAGGCAATGAGCAGTTCTTC; CDR3 protein: CASSQGVGGTGNEQFF
D gene: .; clone size: .; J gene: TRBJ1-2; V gene: TRBV6-1; CDR3 DNA: TGTGCCAGCAGTGAGTTGGCAAGTACCTATGGCTACACCTTC; CDR3 protein: CASSELASTYGYTF
D gene: .; clone size: .; J gene: TRBJ1-5; V gene: TRBV7-2; CDR3 DNA: TGTGCCAGCAGCTGGGAACAGGGCAATCAGCCCCAGCATTTT; CDR3 protein: CASSWEQGNQPQHF
D gene: .; clone size: .; J gene: TRBJ1-3; V gene: TRBV5-1; CDR3 DNA: TGCGCCAGCAGCTCTCAGGGGATCACTGGAAACACCATATATTTT; CDR3 protein: CASSSQGITGNTIYF
D gene: .; clone size: .; J gene: TRBJ1-1; V gene: TRBV11-2; CDR3 DNA: TGTGCCAGCAGCTTAGGGACACCGCTTGAAGCTTTCTTT; CDR3 protein: CASSLGTPLEAFF
D gene: .; clone size: .; J gene: TRBJ1-2; V gene: TRBV24-1; CDR3 DNA: TGTGCCACCAGTGATGTAGAGGGCCTCTATGGCTACACCTTC; CDR3 protein: CATSDVEGLYGYTF
D gene: .; clone size: .; J gene: TRBJ2-5; V gene: TRBV14; CDR3 DNA: TGTGCCAGCGGGCGGGGTTACCGGACCCAGTACTTC; CDR3 protein: CASGRGYRTQYF
D gene: TRBD1; clone size: few; J gene: TRBJ1-2; V gene: TRBV4-2; CDR3 DNA: TGTGCCAGCAGCCAAGAAACCGGGACAGGGGTGGGCTACACCTTC; CDR3 protein: CASSQETGTGVGYTF
D gene: .; clone size: .; J gene: TRBJ2-5; V gene: TRBV15; CDR3 DNA: TGTGCCACCAGCACCGGGGAAGAGACCCAGTACTTC; CDR3 protein: CATSTGEETQYF
D gene: TRBD1; clone size: .; J gene: TRBJ1-1; V gene: TRBV9; CDR3 DNA: TGTGCCAGCAGCCCGGGGACAGGGCGCGCTTTCTTT; CDR3 protein: CASSPGTGRAFF
D gene: TRBD1; clone size: .; J gene: TRBJ2-1; V gene: TRBV2; CDR3 DNA: TGTGCCACCCGGACAGGGGGGGGCAATGAGCAGTTCTTC; CDR3 protein: CATRTGGGNEQFF
D gene: TRBD1; clone size: .; J gene: TRBJ1-5; V gene: TRBV2; CDR3 DNA: TGTGCCAGCAGTGACAGGGGGTCCCCCCGGTTTGGTCAGCCCCAGCATTTT; CDR3 protein: CASSDRGSPRFGQPQHF
D gene: TRBD1; clone size: .; J gene: TRBJ2-7; V gene: TRBV2; CDR3 DNA: TGTGCCAGCAGTGAAGAGACAGGGGACGAGCAGTACTTC; CDR3 protein: CASSEETGDEQYF
D gene: .; clone size: .; J gene: TRBJ1-1; V gene: TRBV3-1/TRBV3-2; CDR3 DNA: TGTGCCAGCAGCTCCAGGAAGAACACTGAAGCTTTCTTT; CDR3 protein: CASSSRKNTEAFF
D gene: TRBD2; clone size: few; J gene: TRBJ2-5; V gene: TRBV27; CDR3 DNA: TGTGCCAGCAGTTTCTCCGGGACTAGCGGAGAGACCCAGTACTTC; CDR3 protein: CASSFSGTSGETQYF
D gene: .; clone size: .; J gene: TRBJ1-1; V gene: TRBV10-3; CDR3 DNA: TGTGCCATCAGTGCCCCCCACGTAACGGGGAACACTGAAGCTTTCTTT; CDR3 protein: CAISAPHVTGNTEAFF
D gene: TRBD1; clone size: .; J gene: TRBJ2-7; V gene: TRBV7-2; CDR3 DNA: TGTGCCAGCATCGTTCAGGGGGCCGACGAGCAGTACTTC; CDR3 protein: CASIVQGADEQYF
D gene: TRBD1; clone size: .; J gene: TRBJ1-5; V gene: TRBV15; CDR3 DNA: TGTGCCACCAGCAGAGACAGGGGGTTCAATCAGCCCCAGCATTTT; CDR3 protein: CATSRDRGFNQPQHF
D gene: TRBD1; clone size: few; J gene: TRBJ1-6; V gene: TRBV2; CDR3 DNA: TGTGCCAGCAGGGAAAACAGGGGCTCACCCCTCCACTTT; CDR3 protein: CASRENRGSPLHF
D gene: TRBD1; clone size: .; J gene: TRBJ1-2; V gene: TRBV18; CDR3 DNA: TGTGCCAGCTCACCACTGGGGACAGGGGGGAGTGGCTACACCTTC; CDR3 protein: CASSPLGTGGSGYTF
D gene: TRBD2; clone size: .; J gene: TRBJ2-3; V gene: TRBV3-1/TRBV3-2; CDR3 DNA: TGTGCCAGCAGCCAGGGTCGACTAGCGGGGGGGAAGACGCAGTATTTT; CDR3 protein: CASSQGRLAGGKTQYF
D gene: .; clone size: .; J gene: TRBJ1-1; V gene: TRBV5-6; CDR3 DNA: TGTGCCAGCAGCTTGGATTCCTGGAACACTGAAGCTTTCTTT; CDR3 protein: CASSLDSWNTEAFF
D gene: .; clone size: once; J gene: TRBJ1-5; V gene: TRBV7-2; CDR3 DNA: TGTGCCAGCAGCTTAGAGGTCCAGGGGTATCAGCCCCAGCATTTT; CDR3 protein: CASSLEVQGYQPQHF